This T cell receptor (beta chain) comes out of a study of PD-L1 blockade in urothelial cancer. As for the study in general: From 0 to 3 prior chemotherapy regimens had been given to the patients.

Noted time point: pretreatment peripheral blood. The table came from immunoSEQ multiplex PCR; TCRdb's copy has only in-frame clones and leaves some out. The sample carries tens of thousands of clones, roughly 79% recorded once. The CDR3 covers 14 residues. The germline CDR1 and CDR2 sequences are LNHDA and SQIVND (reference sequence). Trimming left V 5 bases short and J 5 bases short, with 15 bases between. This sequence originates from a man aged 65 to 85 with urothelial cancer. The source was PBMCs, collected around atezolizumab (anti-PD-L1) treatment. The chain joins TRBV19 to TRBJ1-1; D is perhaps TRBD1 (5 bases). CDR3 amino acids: CASSFPGGLTEAFF. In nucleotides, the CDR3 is TGTGCCAGTAGTTTCCCCGGGGGGTTGACTGAAGCTTTCTTT.